This T cell receptor beta chain was recovered during a study of blood T cell repertoires in COVID-19. Study in general: The samples span acute and convalescent COVID-19 from the United States, Italy and Spain. In each case, the material was cDNA or gDNA derived from T cells, B-cell-depleted T cells, or PBMCs.

A word on this clone: At one end the junction does not follow the germline gene, possibly because of a read error.

Methods used by the authors: Reference gene primer amplification gave estimated nucleated cell counts. TCRdb keeps only in-frame clones here, not all; method: immunoSEQ multiplex PCR. Clone size and V and J calls were adopted from that table, with D and trimming inferred from the DNA. The table records 60,000 to 70,000 clones, approximately 86% of them present only once. This sequence originates from a woman aged 60-75 years with acute or convalescent COVID-19. Sequencing was done on a sample of peripheral blood.

CDR3 amino acids: CASSLTGYNEKLFF. In nucleotides, the CDR3 is TGCGCCAGCAGTTTAACGGGTTATAATGAAAAACTGTTTTTT. This chain uses TRBV28 with TRBJ1-4; no definite D call. Germline lookup yields CDR1 MDHEN and CDR2 SYDVKM. The CDR3 loop spans 14 amino acids.